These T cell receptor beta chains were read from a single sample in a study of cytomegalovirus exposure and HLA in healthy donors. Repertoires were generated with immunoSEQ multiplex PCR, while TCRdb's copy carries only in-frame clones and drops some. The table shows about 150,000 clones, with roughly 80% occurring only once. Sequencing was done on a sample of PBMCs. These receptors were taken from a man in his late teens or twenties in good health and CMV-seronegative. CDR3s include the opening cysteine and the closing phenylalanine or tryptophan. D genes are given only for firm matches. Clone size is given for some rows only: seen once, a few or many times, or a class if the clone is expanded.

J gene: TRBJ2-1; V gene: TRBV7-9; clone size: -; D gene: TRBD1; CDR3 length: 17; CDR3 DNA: TGTGCCAGCAGCCCGGACCCCCTGGGACAGTCAAACAATGAGCAGTTCTTC; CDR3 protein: CASSPDPLGQSNNEQFF
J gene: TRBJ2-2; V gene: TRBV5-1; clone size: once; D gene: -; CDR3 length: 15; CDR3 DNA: TGCGCCAGCAGCTTTGGGGCCCCGAACACCGGGGAGCTGTTTTTT; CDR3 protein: CASSFGAPNTGELFF
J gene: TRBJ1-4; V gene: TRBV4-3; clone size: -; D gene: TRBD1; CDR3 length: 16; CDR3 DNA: TGCGCCAGCAGCCAAGAGGGGACAGGGGTGGCTGAAAAACTGTTTTTT; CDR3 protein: CASSQEGTGVAEKLFF
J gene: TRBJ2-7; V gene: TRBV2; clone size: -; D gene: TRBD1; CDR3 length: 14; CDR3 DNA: TGTGCCAGCAGTGTAGGGACAGGGCTTTACGAGCAGTACTTC; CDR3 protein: CASSVGTGLYEQYF
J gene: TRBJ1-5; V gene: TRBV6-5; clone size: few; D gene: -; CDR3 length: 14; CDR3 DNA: TGTGCCAGCAGTTATAGCGTGAGCAATCAGCCCCAGCATTTT; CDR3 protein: CASSYSVSNQPQHF
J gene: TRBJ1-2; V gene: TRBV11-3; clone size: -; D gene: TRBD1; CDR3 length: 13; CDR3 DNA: TGTGCCAGCAGCGGGGACAGGCCCTCCGTCTACACCTTC; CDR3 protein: CASSGDRPSVYTF
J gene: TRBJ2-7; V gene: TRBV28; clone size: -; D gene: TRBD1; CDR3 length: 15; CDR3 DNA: TGTGCCAGCAGTTTTATAGACGGACAGGGATACGAGCAGTACTTC; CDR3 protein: CASSFIDGQGYEQYF
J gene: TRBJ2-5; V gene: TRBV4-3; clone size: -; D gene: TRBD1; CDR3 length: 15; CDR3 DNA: TGCGCCAGCAGCCAGCAGACAGGGGGAGGCGAGACCCAGTACTTC; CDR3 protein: CASSQQTGGGETQYF
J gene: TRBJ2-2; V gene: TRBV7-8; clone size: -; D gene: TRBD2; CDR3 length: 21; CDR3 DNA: TGTGCCAGCAGCTTCTACAGGGGAAGACTAGCGGGGGGCCGGAACACCGGGGAGCTGTTTTTT; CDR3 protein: CASSFYRGRLAGGRNTGELFF
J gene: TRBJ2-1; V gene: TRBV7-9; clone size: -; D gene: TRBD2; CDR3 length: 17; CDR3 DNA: TGTGCCAGCAGCTTAGGGGGAAGCGGGGAGTTTGTGAATGAGCAGTTCTTC; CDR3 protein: CASSLGGSGEFVNEQFF
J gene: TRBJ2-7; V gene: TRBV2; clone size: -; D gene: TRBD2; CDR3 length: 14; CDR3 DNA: TGTGCCAGCAGTGTTGGACTAGCGGGGACCGAGCAGTACTTC; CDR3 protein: CASSVGLAGTEQYF
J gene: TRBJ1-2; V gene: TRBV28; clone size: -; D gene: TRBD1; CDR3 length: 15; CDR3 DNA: TGTGCCGGCAGAGCAGACAGGGTGCTCATCTATGGCTACACCTTC; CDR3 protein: CAGRADRVLIYGYTF
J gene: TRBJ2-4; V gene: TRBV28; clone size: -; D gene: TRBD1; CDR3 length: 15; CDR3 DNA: TGTGCCAGCAGCCGGGACAGGGCTTTGGTAGACATTCAGTACTTC; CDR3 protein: CASSRDRALVDIQYF
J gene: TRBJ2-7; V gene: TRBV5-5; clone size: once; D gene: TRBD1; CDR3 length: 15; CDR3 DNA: TGTGCCAGCAGCCCGGGAGCAGGGGGCAACTACGAGCAGTACTTC; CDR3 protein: CASSPGAGGNYEQYF
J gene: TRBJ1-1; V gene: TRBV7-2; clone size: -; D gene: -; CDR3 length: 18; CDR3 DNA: TGTGCCAGCAGCCCCTTTTCTCGGCTAGGGGGTCCTAACACTGAAGCTTTCTTT; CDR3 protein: CASSPFSRLGGPNTEAFF
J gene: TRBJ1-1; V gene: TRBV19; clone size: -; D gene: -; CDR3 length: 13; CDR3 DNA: TGTGCCAGTAGTACACAAAGAACCACTGAAGCTTTCTTT; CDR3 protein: CASSTQRTTEAFF
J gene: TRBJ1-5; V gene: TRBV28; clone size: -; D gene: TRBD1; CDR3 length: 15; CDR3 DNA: TGTGCCAGCAGCTCGGGACAGGGGGCTGATCAGCCCCAGCATTTT; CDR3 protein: CASSSGQGADQPQHF
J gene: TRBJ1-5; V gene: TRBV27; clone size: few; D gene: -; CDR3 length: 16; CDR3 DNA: TGTGCCAGCAGTTCCTCCCTCGACAGGCGCAATCAGCCCCAGCATTTT; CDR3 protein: CASSSSLDRRNQPQHF
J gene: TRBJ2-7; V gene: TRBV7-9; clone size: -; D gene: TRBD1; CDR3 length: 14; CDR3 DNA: TGTGCCAGCAGCTCGGACAGGAACACCTACGAGCAGTACTTC; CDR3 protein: CASSSDRNTYEQYF
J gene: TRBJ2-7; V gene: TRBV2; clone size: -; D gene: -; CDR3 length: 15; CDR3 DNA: TGTGCCAGCAGTGAACTAGCCCAAGGGGGCTACGAGCAGTACTTC; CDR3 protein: CASSELAQGGYEQYF
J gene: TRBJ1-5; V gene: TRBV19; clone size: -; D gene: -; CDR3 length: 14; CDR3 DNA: TGTGCCAGTAGTATCACGGGGGGCAATCAGCCCCAGCATTTT; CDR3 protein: CASSITGGNQPQHF
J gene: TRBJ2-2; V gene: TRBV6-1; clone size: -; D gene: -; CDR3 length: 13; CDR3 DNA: TGTGCCAGCAGGGACGGGGGTACCGGGGAGCTGTTTTTT; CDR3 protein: CASRDGGTGELFF
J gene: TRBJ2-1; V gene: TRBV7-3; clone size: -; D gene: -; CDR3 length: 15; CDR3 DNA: TGTGCCAGCAGCCGCGCCGTGGCAATCGGGAATGAGCAGTTCTTC; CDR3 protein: CASSRAVAIGNEQFF
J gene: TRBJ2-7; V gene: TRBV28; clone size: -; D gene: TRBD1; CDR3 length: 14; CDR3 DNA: TGTGCCAGCAGTGCCCGGACAGGGCCATACGAGCAGTACTTC; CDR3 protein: CASSARTGPYEQYF
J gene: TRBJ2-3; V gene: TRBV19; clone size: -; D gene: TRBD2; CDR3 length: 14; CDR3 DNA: TGTGCCAGTAGTCCCCTAGCGGGAATGGATACGCAGTATTTT; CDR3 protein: CASSPLAGMDTQYF